A selection of T cell receptor beta chains follows, all from one sample in a study of shared clonotypes between healthy human individuals. Libraries were prepared by immunoSEQ multiplex PCR; TCRdb keeps only in-frame clonotypes and omits some of them. The sample includes millions of clones, over 85% of them seen just once. The material sequenced was naive CD4+ T cells sorted from blood. These receptors originate from a man between 18 and 29 years old in good health. The CDR3 runs from the conserved cysteine through the conserved F or W. The D gene is left open where the match is weak. Size is stated for part of the rows, as once, few or many counts, or as a class when the clone is expanded.

v_call,clone_size,j_call,d_call,cdr3_aa,cdr3_nt
TRBV9,-,TRBJ2-5,TRBD2,CASSPRGLAGKETQYF,TGTGCCAGCAGCCCCCGGGGACTAGCGGGGAAAGAGACCCAGTACTTC
TRBV5-5,-,TRBJ2-7,-,CASSLGADVYEQYF,TGTGCCAGCAGCTTAGGGGCTGATGTGTACGAGCAGTACTTC
TRBV18,-,TRBJ1-2,-,CASSPRDEGVYGYTF,TGTGCCAGCTCACCTAGAGACGAGGGAGTCTATGGCTACACCTTC
TRBV15,-,TRBJ1-3,-,CATSRTVHSGNTIYF,TGTGCCACCAGCAGGACAGTTCACTCTGGAAACACCATATATTTT
TRBV30,-,TRBJ2-7,-,CAWSAPQGWISYEQYF,TGTGCCTGGAGTGCACCCCAGGGTTGGATCTCCTACGAGCAGTACTTC
TRBV6-6,-,TRBJ2-7,-,CASARVTSYEQYF,TGTGCCAGCGCCCGGGTAACCTCCTACGAGCAGTACTTC
TRBV18,once,TRBJ2-5,-,CASSSQGRQETQYF,TGTGCCAGCTCATCCCAGGGTAGGCAAGAGACCCAGTACTTC
TRBV4-1,-,TRBJ1-6,-,CASSQETARGSPLHF,TGCGCCAGCAGCCAAGAAACTGCGCGGGGATCACCCCTCCACTTT
TRBV2,-,TRBJ2-5,-,CASSEGPRGQETQYF,TGTGCCAGCAGTGAAGGGCCCAGAGGCCAAGAGACCCAGTACTTC
TRBV9,-,TRBJ2-6,-,CASSVVGYGANVLTF,TGTGCCAGCAGCGTAGTAGGGTATGGGGCCAACGTCCTGACTTTC
TRBV5-1,-,TRBJ1-1,-,CASRWGDNTEAFF,TGCGCCAGCAGATGGGGGGACAACACTGAAGCTTTCTTT
TRBV27,-,TRBJ2-7,-,CASSPLWGYEQYF,TGTGCCAGCAGTCCTTTATGGGGCTACGAGCAGTACTTC
TRBV5-6,once,TRBJ1-6,-,CASSLGREDSPLHF,TGTGCCAGCAGCTTGGGCAGGGAGGATTCACCCCTCCACTTT
TRBV5-1,-,TRBJ1-1,-,CASSLAGPLEAFF,TGCGCCAGCAGCTTGGCAGGACCCCTGGAAGCTTTCTTT
TRBV5-1,-,TRBJ2-2,-,CASSLAGTGRNTGELFF,TGCGCCAGCAGCTTGGCAGGAACAGGCCGCAACACCGGGGAGCTGTTTTTT
TRBV5-1,-,TRBJ2-7,-,CASPRTVDEQYF,TGCGCCAGCCCACGGACTGTCGACGAGCAGTACTTC
TRBV7-3,-,TRBJ2-3,-,CASSLFSQGADTQYF,TGTGCCAGCAGCTTATTCTCCCAGGGCGCAGATACGCAGTATTTT
TRBV7-9,-,TRBJ1-6,TRBD1,CASSLRGTGPNSPLHF,TGTGCCAGCAGCTTACGGGGGACAGGGCCAAATTCACCCCTCCACTTT
TRBV9,-,TRBJ1-3,-,CASSVGAGESGNTIYF,TGTGCCAGCAGCGTAGGGGCAGGGGAGTCTGGAAACACCATATATTTT
TRBV6-5,-,TRBJ2-4,TRBD1,CASSQGQTKNIQYF,TGTGCCAGCAGCCAGGGACAGACCAAAAACATTCAGTACTTC
TRBV5-4,-,TRBJ1-6,TRBD1,CASSLQGASTTYNSPLHF,TGTGCCAGCAGCTTACAGGGGGCCTCGACGACCTATAATTCACCCCTCCACTTT
TRBV7-2,-,TRBJ2-3,-,CASSRGASPTDTQYF,TGTGCCAGCAGCCGGGGTGCCTCCCCCACAGATACGCAGTATTTT
TRBV11-2,-,TRBJ2-7,-,CASSRGTAISYEQYF,TGTGCCAGCAGCCGCGGGACAGCGATTTCCTACGAGCAGTACTTC
TRBV11-3,-,TRBJ2-7,-,CASSLDGGAYEQYF,TGTGCCAGCAGCTTAGATGGAGGGGCCTACGAGCAGTACTTC
TRBV4-1,-,TRBJ1-4,TRBD1,CASSTLGEGQGDEKLFF,TGCGCCAGCAGCACACTTGGGGAGGGACAGGGAGATGAAAAACTGTTTTTT
TRBV10-3,-,TRBJ1-4,TRBD1,CAISESDREKLFF,TGTGCCATCAGTGAATCGGACAGGGAAAAACTGTTTTTT
TRBV7-2,-,TRBJ2-1,TRBD1,CASSFRGSYNEQFF,TGTGCCAGCAGCTTCAGGGGGTCCTACAATGAGCAGTTCTTC
TRBV5-4,-,TRBJ2-3,TRBD2,CASSLNSGGSTDTQYF,TGTGCCAGCAGCCTGAATAGCGGGGGAAGCACAGATACGCAGTATTTT
TRBV27,-,TRBJ1-6,TRBD1,CASSIGGTGFYAPLHF,TGTGCCAGCAGTATCGGGGGGACAGGATTCTATGCACCCCTCCACTTT
TRBV28,-,TRBJ2-4,-,CASSPAGVAKNIQYF,TGTGCCAGCAGCCCCGCCGGGGTAGCCAAAAACATTCAGTACTTC
TRBV10-3,-,TRBJ2-1,-,CAISPMGQGNTYNEQFF,TGTGCCATCAGTCCAATGGGTCAGGGGAATACCTACAATGAGCAGTTCTTC
TRBV7-9,once,TRBJ1-1,TRBD1,CASSPTTGSGTEAFF,TGTGCCAGCAGCCCTACGACAGGGTCTGGGACTGAAGCTTTCTTT
TRBV7-8,-,TRBJ2-7,TRBD2,CASSLLGSGIYEQYF,TGTGCCAGCAGCTTATTGGGTAGCGGGATCTACGAGCAGTACTTC
TRBV28,-,TRBJ2-7,-,CASSSPSYEQYF,TGTGCCAGCAGTTCCCCGTCCTACGAGCAGTACTTC
TRBV6-5,once,TRBJ2-7,-,CASSQLGEQYF,TGTGCCAGCAGCCAACTGGGGGAGCAGTACTTC